This T cell receptor (beta chain) is drawn from a study of T cell clonotyping in hematopoietic cell transplantation. On this clone itself: What it binds is not known.

Here immunoSEQ multiplex PCR was the method, and the copy in TCRdb shows in-frame clones only, minus some. The sample holds about 41,000 clones, about 95% seen once. Broader study findings: Recipient TCR diversity dropped after transplant; expanded clonotypes rose from day 30 to 180.

V was clipped by 2 bases and J by 8 bases; unmatched bases: 6. This CDR3 has 15 amino acids. CDR1 MGHDK and CDR2 SYGVNS come from the germline V gene. V and J are TRBV25-1 and TRBJ2-1; 10 bases map to TRBD1. The sample comprised peripheral blood mononuclear cells. The clonotype originates from a man aged 25-45 years in good health. Some clones in this sample may be carry-over from other donors' samples. Here the CDR3 reads CASSEGTGVTDEQFF. CDR3 DNA sequence: TGTGCCAGCAGTGAAGGGACAGGGGTAACGGATGAGCAGTTCTTC.